Presented here are 20 T cell receptor beta chains from one specimen sequenced in a study of blood T cell repertoires in COVID-19. This table comes from immunoSEQ multiplex PCR, and its TCRdb copy is limited to in-frame clones, with some not included. The data show under 60,000 clones, roughly 87% seen once. Sequencing used peripheral blood. These receptors came from a human donor in a cohort sampled during active COVID-19.

The chain couples TRBV28 to TRBJ1-6; 9 bases fit TRBD1. Germline V gives CDR1 MDHEN, CDR2 SYDVKM. The V segment lost 6 bases and the J segment 7 bases; nucleotides outside the gene matches: 7. CDR3 length: 15 residues. The CDR3: CASSLGTGLNSPLHF. DNA of the CDR3: TGTGCCAGCAGCCTTGGGACAGGGTTGAATTCACCCCTCCACTTT.

The DNA for the CDR3 is TGTGCCTGGACAGGGGCCGGGGAGACCCAGTACTTC. Its translation: CAWTGAGETQYF. The rearrangement joins TRBV30 to TRBJ2-5; a possible D gene is TRBD1 (6 bases). With 4 bases removed from V and 5 bases from J, the gap between germline ends came to 11 bases. CDR1 and CDR2 from the germline V gene are GTSNPN and SVGIG (reference sequence). The CDR3 has 12 residues. The variable domain in full, with the rest retrieved from reference TRBV30 and TRBJ2-5, is SQTIHQWPATLVQPVGSPLSLECTVEGTSNPNLYWYRQAAGRGLQLLFYSVGIGQISSEVPQNLSASRPQDRQFILSSKKLLLSDSGFYLCAWTGAGETQYFGPGTRLLVL.

V and J are TRBV28 and TRBJ2-1, with D perhaps TRBD2 (6 bases). The CDR3 sequence is 15 residues long. Germline V CDR1 and CDR2: MDHEN, SYDVKM. Trimming pared 1 base from V and 6 bases from J, leaving 13 bases between. CDR3: CASSLSGVMGNEQFF. As DNA, the CDR3 is TGTGCCAGCAGTTTATCGGGGGTAATGGGCAATGAGCAGTTCTTC.

The J gene is TRBJ2-7, the V gene TRBV5-1; D call uncertain. Trimming stripped 5 bases from V and 0 bases from J, with 15 bases between. CDR3 length equals 15 residues. The germline CDR1 and CDR2 sequences are SGHRS and YFSETQ. The CDR3 region has the DNA TGCGCCAGCAGTCCTGACCCAGGATCCTCCTACGAGCAGTACTTC. The encoded protein is CASSPDPGSSYEQYF.

The rearrangement links TRBV27 to TRBJ2-7; 9 bases fit TRBD1. The CDR3 has 14 residues. V trimming: 2 bases; J trimming: 4 bases; junction bases outside the gene matches: 3. CDR1 and CDR2 (germline): MNHEY, SMNVEV (reference sequence). CDR3 sequence reads: CASSLDGQGYEQYF. CDR3 DNA: TGTGCCAGCAGTTTAGATGGACAGGGGTACGAGCAGTACTTC.

The J gene is TRBJ2-3, the V gene TRBV5-4; 9 bases map to TRBD2. The germline CDR1 and CDR2 sequences are SGHNT and YYREEE (reference sequence). The CDR3 length is 16 residues. V lost 5 bases to trimming and J lost 2 bases; unmatched junction nucleotides: 9. The CDR3 sequence is CASRNGGTSNTDTQYF. CDR3 nucleotide sequence: TGTGCCAGCAGGAACGGCGGGACTAGCAACACAGATACGCAGTATTTT.

This clone was recorded once. The gene calls are TRBV6-6 and TRBJ1-5; no definite D call. Germline V lookup: CDR1 MNHNY, CDR2 SVGAGI (reference sequence). The CDR3 is 15 residues long. The V and J ends lost 2 bases and 2 bases respectively, with 10 bases between them. CDR3 DNA sequence: TGTGCCAGCAGTTACCGGGTAGTGGGCAATCAGCCCCAGCATTTT. Its protein product is CASSYRVVGNQPQHF.

This chain joins TRBV7-3 and TRBJ2-1; 10 bases align to TRBD2. V shed 5 bases, J shed 7 bases, and the junction held 11 bases outside the gene matches. The CDR3 sequence is 16 residues long. From germline, CDR1 is SGHTA and CDR2 FQGTGA. The CDR3 sequence is CASSEGGLARPNEQFF. The CDR3 coding sequence is TGTGCCAGCAGCGAAGGGGGACTAGCGAGACCGAATGAGCAGTTCTTC.

The chain carries TRBV4-1 and TRBJ2-7, with unresolved D. The CDR3 is 14 residues long. The germline V gene encodes CDR1 MGHRA and CDR2 YSYEKL. The ends were cut back, 1 base at V and 2 bases at J, with 9 bases in the middle. CDR3 loop: CASSQVDTAYEQYF. The DNA for the CDR3 is TGCGCCAGCAGCCAAGTCGACACAGCCTACGAGCAGTACTTC.

This clone occurred a few times. The rearrangement links TRBV29-1 to TRBJ2-5; 7 nucleotides line up with TRBD1. The CDR3 runs to 17 residues. Germline-derived CDR1 and CDR2 are SQVTM and ANQGSEA. V lost 7 bases and J lost 5; bases outside the gene matches: 22. The CDR3 reads CSATLPRGTAVLETQYF. As DNA, the CDR3 is TGCAGCGCCACGCTGCCTCGTGGGACAGCAGTTCTGGAGACCCAGTACTTC.

The rearrangement joins TRBV18 to TRBJ2-7; 8 bases line up with TRBD1. CDR3 size: 14 residues. V lost 3 bases to trimming and J lost 5 bases; unmatched junction nucleotides: 6. Germline CDR1 KGHSH, CDR2 LQKENI. CDR3 coding DNA: TGTGCCAGCTCACCGAGACAGGGGCTCGACGAGCAGTACTTC. This sequence encodes CASSPRQGLDEQYF.

This sequence joins TRBV7-6 and TRBJ2-5, with 8 bases identical to TRBD1. The CDR3 has 15 amino acids. Germline V gene lookup returns CDR1 SGHVS and CDR2 FNYEAQ. Trimming took 5 bases from V and 4 from J; bases not matched to a gene: 9. In nucleotides, the CDR3 is TGTGCCAGCAGCCCTGGACAGGGTCGGAGAGAGACCCAGTACTTC. Residues: CASSPGQGRRETQYF.

The CDR3 DNA reads TGTGCCAGCAGCTGCAAAGGGGAATATGGCTACACCTTC. This codes for CASSCKGEYGYTF. The chain joins TRBV21-1 to TRBJ1-2; the table gives TRBD1 as D, unverified against the DNA. TRBV21-1 is recorded as a pseudogene. The CDR3 covers 13 residues.

V usage is TRBV11-1 and J usage is TRBJ2-7; maybe TRBD1 (6 bases). The CDR3 consists of 13 residues. V was shortened by 5 bases and J by 8 bases, with 16 bases between the two germline ends. Germline V gene sequence: CDR1 SGHAT, CDR2 FQDESV (reference sequence). The DNA for the CDR3 is TGTGCCAGCAGCCGATGGACAGACCCGAAGCAGTACTTC. It codes for CASSRWTDPKQYF.

This chain links TRBV2 with TRBJ2-1, with D perhaps TRBD2 (5 bases). Deletions cut 2 bases from V and 6 bases from J, with 11 bases between. Germline CDR1 SNHLY, CDR2 FYNNEI. This CDR3 has 14 amino acids. The CDR3 coding sequence is TGTGCCAGCAGTGAAATGCCTAGCTCCAATGAGCAGTTCTTC. Translated, it gives CASSEMPSSNEQFF.

The chain links TRBV29-1 to TRBJ2-2, with 8 bases that match TRBD2. V was clipped by 5 bases and J by 5 bases; unmatched bases: 7. The CDR3 loop spans 14 amino acids. Germline CDR1 SQVTM, CDR2 ANQGSEA. The CDR3 sequence: CSVRSGVDTGELFF. In DNA form, the CDR3 reads TGCAGCGTTCGTAGCGGGGTGGATACCGGGGAGCTGTTTTTT.

This chain connects TRBV5-1 to TRBJ2-5; tentative D call: TRBD1 (6 bases). This CDR3 has 17 amino acids. The germline V and J ends were trimmed by 3 bases and 0 bases, with 18 bases remaining between them. Germline CDR1 SGHRS, CDR2 YFSETQ. For the CDR3, the DNA is TGCGCCAGCAGCTCCCGGACAGTCCTCCGCTACCAAGAGACCCAGTACTTC. It codes for CASSSRTVLRYQETQYF.

The chain joins TRBV13 to TRBJ2-3; 10 nucleotides align to TRBD2. V lost 5 bases, J lost 2 bases, and 7 bases stayed unmatched. Germline V CDR1 and CDR2: PRHDT, FYEKMQ (reference sequence). The CDR3 consists of 16 residues. DNA of the CDR3: TGTGCCAGCAGCCTGTGGACTAGCGGAAACACAGATACGCAGTATTTT. It is translated as CASSLWTSGNTDTQYF.

The rearrangement joins TRBV27 to TRBJ1-5; no clear D gene. Trimming pared 6 bases from V and 0 bases from J, leaving 15 bases between. Germline assignment: CDR1 MNHEY and CDR2 SMNVEV (reference sequence). CDR3 length: 16 residues. The CDR3 region is CASRPRAGGSNQPQHF. CDR3 nucleotides: TGTGCCAGCAGACCCCGGGCGGGCGGTAGCAATCAGCCCCAGCATTTT.

The rearrangement joins TRBV6-6 to TRBJ2-1; TRBD2 matches 10 bases. Germline trimming cut 10 bases from V and 3 bases from J; bases unmatched to any gene: 9. This CDR3 is 15 amino acids long. Looked up from germline, CDR1 is MNHNY and CDR2 is SVGAGI (reference sequence). The CDR3 region is CATCRLAGVYNEQFF. CDR3 nucleotide sequence: TGTGCCACCTGCCGTCTAGCGGGGGTCTACAATGAGCAGTTCTTC.